The rows below give T cell receptor beta chains drawn from one sample of a study of beta chain features in type 1 diabetes. TCRdb's copy holds only in-frame clones and misses some; the assay was immunoSEQ multiplex PCR. The sample carries over 500,000 clones, about a sixth recorded once. The sample comprised naive CD4+ T cells from blood. The origin of the receptors is a man aged 18 to 29 in good health. Both conserved end residues are part of each CDR3. The D gene is left open where the match is weak. Clone size is not always given. Where it is, it says once, few, many or a class for expanded clones.

CDR3 protein,CDR3 DNA,J gene,clone size,D gene,V gene
CASRGQYNQPQHF,TGTGCCAGCAGGGGACAGTACAATCAGCCCCAGCATTTT,TRBJ1-5,few,TRBD1,TRBV28
CASSPQDRGFNEQYF,TGTGCCAGCAGCCCTCAGGACAGGGGGTTCAACGAGCAGTACTTC,TRBJ2-7,few,TRBD1,TRBV7-9
CASKGFNTENEQFF,TGTGCCAGTAAGGGATTCAACACAGAAAATGAGCAGTTCTTC,TRBJ2-1,few,NA,TRBV9
CASSTGESYEQYF,TGTGCCAGCAGTACAGGGGAATCCTACGAGCAGTACTTC,TRBJ2-7,NA,TRBD1,TRBV6-5
CASSLSGSGTDTQYF,TGTGCCAGCAGTTTATCTGGGAGCGGCACAGATACGCAGTATTTT,TRBJ2-3,few,NA,TRBV27
CASSERVNTEAFF,TGTGCCAGCAGTGAAAGGGTGAACACTGAAGCTTTCTTT,TRBJ1-1,few,NA,TRBV6-1
CASSLISGREYEQYF,TGTGCCAGCAGCTTAATAAGCGGGAGGGAGTACGAGCAGTACTTC,TRBJ2-7,few,TRBD2,TRBV7-6
CASSQGGGHSYEQYF,TGTGCCAGCAGCCAAGGCGGGGGGCACTCCTACGAGCAGTACTTC,TRBJ2-7,NA,TRBD2,TRBV14
CASREQGFTQYF,TGTGCCAGCAGAGAACAGGGTTTTACCCAGTACTTC,TRBJ2-5,NA,NA,TRBV6-5
CASNRRLETQYF,TGTGCCAGCAACAGACGCCTAGAGACCCAGTACTTC,TRBJ2-5,NA,NA,TRBV28
CASSEARTLRETQYF,TGTGCCAGCAGTGAAGCCCGGACACTCCGGGAGACCCAGTACTTC,TRBJ2-5,few,NA,TRBV25-1
CASSFSRGQETQYF,TGTGCCAGCAGCTTTTCCAGGGGGCAAGAGACCCAGTACTTC,TRBJ2-5,few,TRBD1,TRBV5-4
CAWRGRLASQRETQYF,TGTGCCTGGAGGGGAAGACTAGCGAGCCAGCGAGAGACCCAGTACTTC,TRBJ2-5,few,TRBD2,TRBV30
CASSLEPGNQPQHF,TGTGCCAGCAGCTTAGAACCGGGCAATCAGCCCCAGCATTTT,TRBJ1-5,NA,NA,TRBV11-2
CASSFTVPTGQYF,TGTGCCAGCAGTTTCACAGTACCTACGGGGCAGTACTTC,TRBJ2-7,few,NA,TRBV28
CASSRLNTEAFF,TGTGCCAGCAGTCGGCTCAACACTGAAGCTTTCTTT,TRBJ1-1,NA,NA,TRBV2
CASIEDGWRSYGYTF,TGTGCCAGTATAGAGGACGGATGGCGGTCCTATGGCTACACCTTC,TRBJ1-2,few,NA,TRBV19
CASTQPGHSYEQYF,TGTGCCAGTACCCAACCGGGCCACTCCTACGAGCAGTACTTC,TRBJ2-7,NA,NA,TRBV19
CAIEGVRGYEQYF,TGTGCCATCGAAGGGGTGCGGGGCTACGAGCAGTACTTC,TRBJ2-7,NA,NA,TRBV10-3
CASSTRQGYLFF,TGTGCCAGCAGTACCCGACAGGGTTATCTGTTCTTC,TRBJ2-1,few,TRBD1,TRBV28
CASSATVAGTEAFF,TGTGCCAGCAGCGCGACAGTCGCCGGCACTGAAGCTTTCTTT,TRBJ1-1,NA,NA,TRBV9
CASSLGQSRDIQYF,TGCGCCAGCAGCTTGGGACAGTCTAGAGACATTCAGTACTTC,TRBJ2-4,NA,NA,TRBV5-1
CASSPLGVVLTF,TGTGCCAGTAGTCCACTCGGGGTGGTCCTGACTTTC,TRBJ2-6,few,NA,TRBV19
CASGFYGRGLSYEQYF,TGCGCCAGCGGTTTTTACGGGCGGGGGCTCTCCTACGAGCAGTACTTC,TRBJ2-7,NA,NA,TRBV5-1
CASRKTGGENTQYF,TGTGCCAGCAGGAAGACAGGGGGCGAAAATACGCAGTATTTT,TRBJ2-3,few,TRBD1,TRBV2
CASSPWNRSEEGQPQHF,TGTGCCAGCTCACCATGGAACCGTTCGGAGGAGGGTCAGCCCCAGCATTTT,TRBJ1-5,few,NA,TRBV18
CAISPTSGGPSTDTQYF,TGTGCCATCAGTCCCACTAGCGGGGGCCCTAGCACAGATACGCAGTATTTT,TRBJ2-3,NA,TRBD2,TRBV10-3
CASSYSYNDEKLFF,TGTGCCAGCAGTTACTCTTATAATGATGAAAAACTGTTTTTT,TRBJ1-4,NA,NA,TRBV6-5
CASSQENPGEAYNEQFF,TGCGCCAGCAGCCAAGAGAACCCGGGAGAGGCCTACAATGAGCAGTTCTTC,TRBJ2-1,NA,NA,TRBV4-3
CASSLYSQGNGNTIYF,TGTGCCAGCAGCTTGTATTCACAGGGAAATGGAAACACCATATATTTT,TRBJ1-3,NA,NA,TRBV7-2
CASSILADSRTTYEQYF,TGTGCCAGTAGTATTCTGGCCGACTCCCGGACCACCTACGAGCAGTACTTC,TRBJ2-7,NA,NA,TRBV19
CASSFPDRQETQYF,TGTGCCAGCAGCTTCCCGGACAGACAAGAGACCCAGTACTTC,TRBJ2-5,NA,NA,TRBV5-4
CASSVAVTKDNEQFF,TGTGCCAGCAGCGTAGCAGTGACTAAGGACAATGAGCAGTTCTTC,TRBJ2-1,few,NA,TRBV9
CASSYSWGADQPQHF,TGTGCCAGCAGTTACTCGTGGGGGGCCGATCAGCCCCAGCATTTT,TRBJ1-5,few,NA,TRBV6-5
CASSFSSGANVLTF,TGTGCCAGCAGCTTTAGCTCTGGGGCCAACGTCCTGACTTTC,TRBJ2-6,few,NA,TRBV7-9
CASSHSPTLGLYEQYF,TGCGCCAGCAGTCACTCCCCGACATTAGGCCTCTACGAGCAGTACTTC,TRBJ2-7,NA,NA,TRBV23-1
CASSSQRGGVVHEQFF,TGTGCCAGCAGCTCCCAGCGGGGGGGCGTTGTGCATGAGCAGTTCTTC,TRBJ2-1,few,TRBD2,TRBV9
CATSQVSYNEQFF,TGTGCCACCAGCCAGGTCTCCTACAATGAGCAGTTCTTC,TRBJ2-1,NA,NA,TRBV15
CASSQDQASGRKNQETQYF,TGCGCCAGCAGCCAAGATCAGGCTAGCGGGAGGAAAAACCAAGAGACCCAGTACTTC,TRBJ2-5,few,TRBD2,TRBV4-1
CASSLSTGTGQPQHF,TGTGCCAGCAGTTTATCGACCGGGACGGGGCAGCCCCAGCATTTT,TRBJ1-5,few,NA,TRBV27
CASSQDKGRGLGYTF,TGTGCCAGCAGCCAAGATAAGGGCAGGGGGCTTGGCTACACCTTC,TRBJ1-2,NA,TRBD1,TRBV4-2
CASSLKGNTYEQYF,TGTGCCAGCAGCCTTAAGGGGAACACCTACGAGCAGTACTTC,TRBJ2-7,NA,NA,TRBV7-9